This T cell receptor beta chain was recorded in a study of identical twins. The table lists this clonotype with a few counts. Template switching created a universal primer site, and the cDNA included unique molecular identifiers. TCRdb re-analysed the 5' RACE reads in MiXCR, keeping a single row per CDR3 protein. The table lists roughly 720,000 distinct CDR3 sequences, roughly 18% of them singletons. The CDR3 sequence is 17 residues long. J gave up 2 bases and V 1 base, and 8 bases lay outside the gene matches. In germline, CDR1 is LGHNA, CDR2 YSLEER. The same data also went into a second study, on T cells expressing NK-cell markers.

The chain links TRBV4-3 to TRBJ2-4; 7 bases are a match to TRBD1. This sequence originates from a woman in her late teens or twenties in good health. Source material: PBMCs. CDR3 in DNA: TGCGCCAGCAGCCAAGTGGGAGACAGGGCTACCAAAAACATTCAGTACTTC. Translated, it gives CASSQVGDRATKNIQYF.